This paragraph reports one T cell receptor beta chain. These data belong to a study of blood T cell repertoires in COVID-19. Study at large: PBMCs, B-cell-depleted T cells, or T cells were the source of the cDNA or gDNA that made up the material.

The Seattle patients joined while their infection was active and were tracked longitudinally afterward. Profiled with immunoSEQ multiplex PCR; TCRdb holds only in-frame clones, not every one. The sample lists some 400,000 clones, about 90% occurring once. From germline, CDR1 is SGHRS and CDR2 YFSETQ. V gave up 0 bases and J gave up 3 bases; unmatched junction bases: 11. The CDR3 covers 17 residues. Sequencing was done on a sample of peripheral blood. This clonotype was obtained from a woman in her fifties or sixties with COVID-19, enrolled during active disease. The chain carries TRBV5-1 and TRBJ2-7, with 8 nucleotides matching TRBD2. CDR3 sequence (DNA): TGCGCCAGCAGCTTGGGGGGACTTAGCGGGGAACTCTACGAGCAGTACTTC. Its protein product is CASSLGGLSGELYEQYF.